The 23 T cell receptor beta chains given below trace back to one sample, sequenced in a study of T cells in Graves' hyperthyroidism and ophthalmopathy. Amplified TCR beta CDR3 regions came from RNA transcripts. Initially, a first-round RT-PCR of the TCR CDR3 employed the HTBI primer set. Via MiXCR, TCRdb re-called the multiplex PCR reads, giving one row per CDR3 protein. The repertoire has 500,000 to 600,000 distinct CDR3 sequences, over 15% of them found once; the top ten carry roughly 18%. The specimen sequenced was blood. These receptor sequences come from a woman between 18 and 29 years old with Graves' hyperthyroidism.

Details on this clonotype: A single base separates this from a much larger clone, so it may be a read error. The chain employs TRBV20-1 and TRBJ2-1; D is unclear. This CDR3 is built from 12 residues. Germline V CDR1 and CDR2: DFQATT, SNEGSKA (reference sequence). Trimming took off 4 bases at V and 8 bases at J, with 12 bases between the two ends. In DNA, the CDR3 is TGCAGTGCTACATTTACAGATGATGAGCAGTTCTTC. As protein: CSATFTDDEQFF.

This clonotype was seen at least ten times. The DNA for the CDR3 is TGTGCCAGCAGCTTAGAAGAGGGAGCCCCCTACAATGAGCAGTTCTTC. Its protein is CASSLEEGAPYNEQFF. The rearrangement joins TRBV7-9 to TRBJ2-1, with a tentative D call TRBD2 (5 bases). CDR3 length: 16 residues. V dropped 1 base and J dropped 2 bases, with 12 bases sitting between them. Germline CDR1 SEHNR, CDR2 FQNEAQ (reference sequence).

This chain connects TRBV10-1 to TRBJ1-5; D call uncertain. CDR1 is WNHNN, CDR2 SYGVQD, per germline (reference sequence). The CDR3 loop spans 12 amino acids. Trimming stripped 4 bases from V and 5 bases from J, with 6 bases between. CDR3 amino acids: CASSVGDQPQHF. The CDR3 nucleotides read TGCGCCAGCAGTGTTGGGGATCAGCCCCAGCATTTT.

This sequence joins TRBV28 and TRBJ2-7, with D possibly TRBD1 on 7 matching bases. The germline gives CDR1 MDHEN, CDR2 SYDVKM. The CDR3 is 15 amino acids. Trimming took 6 bases from V and 0 from J, leaving 15 bases between them. The CDR3 DNA reads TGTGCCAGCAGCAGGGGGGAGGTCATCTCCTACGAGCAGTACTTC. Amino acid sequence: CASSRGEVISYEQYF.

This chain connects TRBV20-1 to TRBJ2-7; 11 bases are a match to TRBD2. J gave up 5 bases and V 0 bases, and 12 bases lay outside the gene matches. The CDR3 has 17 residues. Looked up from germline, CDR1 is DFQATT and CDR2 is SNEGSKA (reference sequence). CDR3 in DNA: TGCAGTGCTAGAGATTTATATAGCGGGAGGGGTCTCCACGAGCAGTACTTC. Protein sequence: CSARDLYSGRGLHEQYF.

V gene TRBV4-1 combines with J gene TRBJ2-1; 9 bases line up with TRBD2. Germline trimming cut 1 base from V and 8 bases from J; bases unmatched to any gene: 6. This CDR3 has 15 amino acids. The germline gives CDR1 MGHRA, CDR2 YSYEKL. The CDR3, as DNA: TGCGCCAGCAGCCAAGCCCTTAGCGGGAGTGATGAGCAGTTCTTC. This encodes CASSQALSGSDEQFF.

This clonotype was detected only a few times. V usage is TRBV7-2 and J usage is TRBJ1-2; no clear D. This CDR3 has 13 residues. Per germline, CDR1 SGHTA and CDR2 FQGNSA. The V end was cut by 4 bases, the J end by 3 bases, with 9 bases between. CDR3 nucleotide sequence: TGTGCCAGCAGCTCAGACAATTACTATGGCTACACCTTC. It codes for CASSSDNYYGYTF.

V is TRBV12-3 or TRBV12-4 and J is TRBJ1-3; 8 nucleotides line up with TRBD1. The CDR3 is 15 amino acids. V shed 7 bases, J shed 1 base, and the junction held 6 bases outside the gene matches. The CDR3 DNA follows: TGTGCCAGCACTTCGACAGGGGCTTCTGGAAACACCATATATTTT. Translated, it gives CASTSTGASGNTIYF.

This clonotype was seen many times. J is TRBJ2-1 and V is TRBV11-3; TRBD1 matches at 7 bases. The CDR3 runs 13 residues. The germline V gene encodes CDR1 SGHNT and CDR2 YENEEA. The V segment lost 1 base and the J segment 8 bases; nucleotides outside the gene matches: 2. DNA for the CDR3: TGTGCCAGCAGCTTAGGACAGGGTGATGAGCAGTTCTTC. This gives the protein CASSLGQGDEQFF. Together with reference TRBV11-3 and TRBJ2-1, the CDR3 gives the full variable domain: EAGVVQSPRYKIIEKKQPVAFWCNPISGHNTLYWYLQNLGQGPELLIRYENEEAVDDSQLPKDRFSAERLKGVDSTLKIQPAELGDSAVYLCASSLGQGDEQFFGPGTRLTVL.

This clonotype was detected only a few times. The V and J genes are TRBV6-2 or TRBV6-3 and TRBJ2-7, with TRBD1 matching over 7 bases. The length of the CDR3 is 13 residues. The germline V gene encodes CDR1 MNHEY and CDR2 SVGEGT. The ends lost 6 bases at V and 4 bases at J; junction bases unmatched: 6. The DNA for the CDR3 is TGTGCCAGCAGAACTCCGGGACAGTACGAGCAGTACTTC. This codes for CASRTPGQYEQYF.

This rearrangement joins TRBV29-1 to TRBJ2-5, with D tentatively TRBD1 (5 bases). Trimming left V 7 bases short and J 7 bases short, with 25 bases between. Germline V gene lookup returns CDR1 SQVTM and CDR2 ANQGSEA. The CDR3 consists of 15 residues. The CDR3 DNA reads as TGCAGCGCCCTAGGGGCACCAATACCACCCGGGACCCAGTACTTC. This sequence encodes CSALGAPIPPGTQYF.

This clonotype occurred many times. V usage is TRBV6-1 and J usage is TRBJ1-1; D not resolved. V was shortened by 6 bases and J by 1 base, with 9 bases between the two germline ends. Germline V gene lookup returns CDR1 MNHNS and CDR2 SASEGT. This CDR3 has 13 amino acids. DNA for the CDR3: TGTGCCAGCAGGGTCGGATGGAACACTGAAGCTTTCTTT. This codes for CASRVGWNTEAFF.

This chain connects TRBV9 to TRBJ2-1; the match to TRBD1 covers 10 bases. Germline V lookup: CDR1 SGDLS, CDR2 YYNGEE. The length of the CDR3 is 16 residues. J gave up 7 bases and V 3 bases, and 10 bases lay outside the gene matches. The CDR3 reads CASSARLTGGRNEQFF. CDR3 DNA sequence: TGTGCCAGCAGCGCGAGACTGACAGGGGGCAGGAATGAGCAGTTCTTC.

In this sample, this clonotype turned up many times. This rearrangement joins TRBV7-2 to TRBJ2-7; D is undetermined. The CDR3 has 13 amino acids. V dropped 5 bases and J dropped 1 base, with 9 bases sitting between them. Germline V gene sequence: CDR1 SGHTA, CDR2 FQGNSA. The CDR3 reads CASSPAFSYEQYF. Written as DNA, the CDR3 is TGTGCCAGCAGCCCAGCGTTTTCCTACGAGCAGTACTTC.

The CDR3, as DNA: TGCAGTGCTAGAGGGGGGGCGAGAGAGACCCAGTACTTC. It encodes CSARGGARETQYF. V usage is TRBV20-1 and J usage is TRBJ2-5; D possibly matches TRBD1 or TRBD2 (6 bases each). This CDR3 has 13 residues. V gave up 1 base and J gave up 4 bases, with 10 bases separating them. From germline, CDR1 is DFQATT and CDR2 SNEGSKA (reference sequence).

This clonotype was picked up many times. This rearrangement joins TRBV12-3 or TRBV12-4 to TRBJ1-1, with a weak D call TRBD1 (5 bases). This CDR3 has 17 amino acids. Trimming left V 2 bases short and J 2 bases short, with 18 bases between. DNA of the CDR3: TGTGCCAGCAGTTTATACTCCGGAGGGGTTAGTAACACTGAAGCTTTCTTT. Its protein is CASSLYSGGVSNTEAFF.

The rearrangement links TRBV9 to TRBJ2-1; 7 bases align to TRBD2. V dropped 0 bases and J dropped 9; count of bases not matched to a gene: 3. Looked up from germline, CDR1 is SGDLS and CDR2 is YYNGEE. The CDR3 sequence is 13 residues long. The CDR3 spells CASSVDGGSEQFF. The CDR3 nucleotides read TGTGCCAGCAGCGTAGACGGGGGGAGTGAGCAGTTCTTC.

At least ten counts were recorded for this clonotype. The J gene is TRBJ2-1, the V gene TRBV7-6; TRBD2 agrees at 11 bases. This CDR3 contains 19 residues. CDR1 SGHVS and CDR2 FNYEAQ come from the germline V gene. V shed 2 bases, J shed 0 bases, and the junction held 9 bases outside the gene matches. For the CDR3, the DNA is TGTGCCAGCAGCTTATTGCTTAGCGGGGGGGGGAGCTCCTACAATGAGCAGTTCTTC. Translation gives CASSLLLSGGGSSYNEQFF.

The genes are TRBV19 and TRBJ2-3, with TRBD2 matching over 10 bases. The V gene's germline CDR1 is LNHDA and CDR2 SQIVND (reference sequence). The CDR3 sequence is 17 residues long. With 3 bases clipped from V and 4 bases from J, the junction kept 10 bases outside the gene matches. Here the CDR3 reads CASSINPSSGSADTQYF. The CDR3 DNA is TGTGCCAGTAGTATTAACCCCTCTAGCGGGAGCGCAGATACGCAGTATTTT.

In nucleotides, the CDR3 is TGTGCCAGCAGCCGCCGTCGGGGGCTACACCTAGGCTACACCTTC. Translation: CASSRRRGLHLGYTF. This sequence joins TRBV12-3 or TRBV12-4 and TRBJ1-2; TRBD1 might be the D (6 bases). V was pared by 6 bases and J by 8 bases, with 22 bases between. The CDR3 sequence is 15 residues long.

CDR3 sequence reads: CAWGGTSGSTDTQYF. The CDR3, as DNA: TGTGCCTGGGGGGGGACTAGCGGTAGCACAGATACGCAGTATTTT. This chain joins TRBV30 and TRBJ2-3; 11 bases fit TRBD2. Looked up from germline, CDR1 is GTSNPN and CDR2 is SVGIG (reference sequence). This CDR3 spans 15 amino acids. V was clipped by 5 bases and J by 0 bases; unmatched bases: 4.

V usage is TRBV5-1 and J usage is TRBJ2-1; 8 nucleotides agree with TRBD2. The CDR3 extends over 16 amino acids. V shed 0 bases and J 7 bases; nucleotides not matched to a gene: 9. Per the germline V gene, CDR1 is SGHRS and CDR2 is YFSETQ. CDR3 sequence (DNA): TGCGCCAGCAGCTTGGCCCCGCTAGCGGGTGCAAATGAGCAGTTCTTC. Encoded protein: CASSLAPLAGANEQFF.

The sample holds many counts of this clonotype. The chain couples TRBV20-1 to TRBJ1-2; D possibly corresponds to TRBD1 (6 bases). V was shortened by 6 bases and J by 3 bases, with 17 bases between the two germline ends. The CDR3 extends over 14 amino acids. The V gene's germline CDR1 is DFQATT and CDR2 SNEGSKA (reference sequence). The CDR3 sequence is CSAPLYRVDYGYTF. CDR3 nucleotides: TGCAGTGCCCCTCTCTACAGGGTGGACTATGGCTACACCTTC.